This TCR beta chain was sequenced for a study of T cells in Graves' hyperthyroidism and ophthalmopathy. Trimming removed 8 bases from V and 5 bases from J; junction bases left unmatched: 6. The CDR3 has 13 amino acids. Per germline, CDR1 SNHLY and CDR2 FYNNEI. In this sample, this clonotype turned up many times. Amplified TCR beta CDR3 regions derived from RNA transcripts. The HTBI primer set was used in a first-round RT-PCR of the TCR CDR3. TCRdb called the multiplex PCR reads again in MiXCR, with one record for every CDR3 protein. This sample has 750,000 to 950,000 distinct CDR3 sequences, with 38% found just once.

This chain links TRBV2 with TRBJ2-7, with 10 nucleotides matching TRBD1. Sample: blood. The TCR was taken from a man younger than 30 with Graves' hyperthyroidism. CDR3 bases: TGTGCCAGCGTGCGGGACAGGGGTAACGAGCAGTACTTC. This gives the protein CASVRDRGNEQYF.